This TCR beta chain was found in a study of T cell clusters in autoimmune cytopenias. Multiplex touch-down PCR amplified TRB using TRB-A and TRB-B pools in one tube. TCRdb reprocessed the multiplex PCR reads, with one entry per CDR3 protein and no DNA. The sample data list roughly 5,200 distinct CDR3 sequences. Germline CDR1 DFQATT, CDR2 SNEGSKA (reference sequence). The CDR3 has 13 amino acids. Approximately 36,000 genome equivalents of blood DNA were amplified for TRB. Overall study results and limits: Physiological T cell clusters of healthy donors were apparently absent in primary autoimmune cytopenia patients.

Notes on this clonotype: The antigen remains unidentified.

This sample was also put to use in a study of T cell repertoires in aging, cancer and after chemotherapy. That source notes: Rebound thymic output was suggested by rising median generation probability during chemotherapy in each cancer cohort.

The receptor comes from a human donor in good health. Material: peripheral blood. This chain links TRBV20-1 with TRBJ1-3. CDR3 protein: CSARRGSGNTIYF.